Below are 29 T cell receptor beta chains sequenced from a single sample in a study of blood T cell repertoires in COVID-19. The protocol was immunoSEQ multiplex PCR, while the TCRdb copy is restricted to in-frame clones and leaves out a portion. The sample contains roughly 230,000 clones, 80% to 85% of which appear only once. The sample was peripheral blood. Receptors were obtained from a woman of 80 years or more with COVID-19, enrolled during active disease.

The table lists this clone with a count of one. The chain employs TRBV3-1 (or the pseudogene TRBV3-2) and TRBJ1-2, with 7 bases that match TRBD1. The CDR3 runs to 16 residues. V was clipped by 2 bases and J by 5 bases; unmatched bases: 11. CDR1 LGHDT and CDR2 YNNKEL come from the germline V gene (reference sequence). CDR3 sequence (DNA): TGTGCCAGCAGCCAACTGGACAGGAGGTCGGATTATGGCTACACCTTC. As protein: CASSQLDRRSDYGYTF.

The chain is built from TRBV4-1 and TRBJ1-2; D remains unclear. This CDR3 region has 14 residues. Trimming stripped 5 bases from V and 3 bases from J, with 13 bases between. In germline, CDR1 is MGHRA, CDR2 YSYEKL. Written as DNA, the CDR3 is TGCGCCAGCAGCGGTACAGTGGTGGACTATGGCTACACCTTC. Its protein is CASSGTVVDYGYTF.

This clone was picked up one time. The same CDR3 also results from other DNA sequences found in this sample. The chain joins TRBV11-2 to TRBJ1-3; a weak D match, TRBD1 (5 bases). The ends were cut back, 5 bases at V and 0 bases at J, with 11 bases in the middle. This CDR3 region has 15 residues. CDR1 is SGHAT, CDR2 FQNNGV, per germline. The CDR3 sequence: CASSPRGGSGNTIYF. The CDR3 coding sequence is TGTGCCAGCAGCCCTCGGGGGGGCTCTGGAAACACCATATATTTT. The full variable domain, its missing parts supplied by reference TRBV11-2 and TRBJ1-3, is EAGVAQSPRYKIIEKRQSVAFWCNPISGHATLYWYQQILGQGPKLLIQFQNNGVVDDSQLPKDRFSAERLKGVDSTLKIQPAKLEDSAVYLCASSPRGGSGNTIYFGEGSWLTVV.

The chain recombines TRBV9 with TRBJ1-1, with D tentatively TRBD1 (5 bases). CDR1 and CDR2 (germline): SGDLS, YYNGEE. There are 14 residues in the CDR3. Trimming cost V 4 bases and J 3 bases, with 13 bases left between them. CDR3 nucleotides: TGTGCCAGCAGCTCGGGAGGCAGGGACACTGAAGCTTTCTTT. It specifies CASSSGGRDTEAFF.

The chain uses TRBV29-1 and TRBJ1-1; no clear D. The CDR3 loop spans 13 amino acids. The V end was cut by 7 bases, the J end by 3 bases, with 15 bases between. Germline-derived CDR1 and CDR2 are SQVTM and ANQGSEA. CDR3: CSGSRTADTEAFF. For the CDR3, the DNA is TGCAGCGGTTCTCGAACAGCGGACACTGAAGCTTTCTTT.

This chain uses TRBV5-4 with TRBJ1-2; TRBD1 matches at 8 bases. The CDR3 is 12 amino acids. Germline CDR1 reads SGHNT; CDR2 reads YYREEE (reference sequence). The junction had 5 bases not matched to a gene; V was cut back by 0 bases and J by 13 bases. CDR3 sequence (DNA): TGTGCCAGCAGCTTGGGGCAGGGGGCAGGCACCTTC. Translating it yields CASSLGQGAGTF.

This clone has a single count. V is TRBV13 and J is TRBJ1-2; D is undetermined. The germline V gene encodes CDR1 PRHDT and CDR2 FYEKMQ (reference sequence). The CDR3 consists of 12 residues. Trimming took off 0 bases at V and 8 bases at J, with 7 bases between the two ends. The CDR3 protein is CASSLGPQGYTF. In DNA form, the CDR3 reads TGTGCCAGCAGCTTAGGCCCTCAGGGCTACACCTTC.

J is TRBJ2-7 and V is TRBV5-1; 12 nucleotides agree with TRBD1. The CDR3 length is 16 residues. CDR1 and CDR2 (germline): SGHRS, YFSETQ. Trimming removed 0 bases from V and 5 bases from J; junction bases left unmatched: 6. The CDR3 is CASSLAGGQGANEQYF. The CDR3 DNA follows: TGCGCCAGCAGCTTGGCCGGGGGACAGGGGGCCAACGAGCAGTACTTC.

The chain combines TRBV27 with TRBJ1-2, with D unclear. Trimming removed 3 bases from V and 4 bases from J, with 12 bases in between. Germline CDR1 reads MNHEY; CDR2 reads SMNVEV (reference sequence). The CDR3 consists of 14 residues. The chain's CDR3 is CASSFRAEIYGYTF. In DNA, the CDR3 is TGTGCCAGCAGTTTTCGCGCGGAAATCTATGGCTACACCTTC.

The gene calls are TRBV7-2 and TRBJ1-1, with D unresolved. The V gene lost 5 bases and the J gene lost 3 bases, with 10 bases spanning the gap. The V gene's germline CDR1 is SGHTA and CDR2 FQGNSA. This CDR3 spans 13 amino acids. This chain's CDR3 is CASSRQEDTEAFF. DNA of the CDR3: TGTGCCAGCAGCCGTCAGGAAGACACTGAAGCTTTCTTT. The variable domain in full, completed from reference TRBV7-2 and TRBJ1-1, reads GAGVSQSPSNKVTEKGKDVELRCDPISGHTALYWYRQSLGQGLEFLIYFQGNSAPDKSGLPSDRFSAERTGGSVSTLTIQRTQQEDSAVYLCASSRQEDTEAFFGQGTRLTVV.

This chain connects TRBV6-5 to TRBJ2-4; D call uncertain. V was cut by 2 bases and J by 7 bases, with 9 bases left in between. Germline CDR1 reads MNHEY; CDR2 reads SVGAGI. This CDR3 contains 13 residues. Here the CDR3 reads CASSYNARNIQYF. CDR3 in DNA: TGTGCCAGCAGTTACAATGCGAGGAACATTCAGTACTTC.

The chain links TRBV18 to TRBJ2-3, with 7 positions matching TRBD2. Germline assignment: CDR1 KGHSH and CDR2 LQKENI. V shed 4 bases, J shed 2 bases, and the junction held 9 bases outside the gene matches. This CDR3 is built from 16 residues. The CDR3 loop is CASSQKGGGNTDTQYF. In DNA form, the CDR3 reads TGTGCCAGCTCACAGAAAGGCGGGGGAAACACAGATACGCAGTATTTT.

The rearrangement links TRBV5-1 to TRBJ2-3, with 8 positions matching TRBD2. The germline gives CDR1 SGHRS, CDR2 YFSETQ. Germline trimming cut 0 bases from V and 0 bases from J; bases unmatched to any gene: 12. This CDR3 is built from 19 residues. CDR3 sequence: CASSLGSARIAGSTDTQYF. The CDR3 DNA is TGCGCCAGCAGCTTGGGGTCCGCCCGGATAGCGGGGAGCACAGATACGCAGTATTTT.

The J gene is TRBJ2-2, the V gene TRBV19, with 11 bases aligning to TRBD1. After removal of 3 bases from V and 2 bases from J, the junction contained 14 bases not matched to a gene. CDR3 length: 20 residues. Germline loops: CDR1 LNHDA, CDR2 SQIVND (reference sequence). CDR3 nucleotides: TGTGCCAGTAGTATCACCGGGACAGGGGGGCAGCGGGGAAACACCGGGGAGCTGTTTTTT. This translates into CASSITGTGGQRGNTGELFF. The variable domain in full, with the rest retrieved from reference TRBV19 and TRBJ2-2, is DGGITQSPKYLFRKEGQNVTLSCEQNLNHDAMYWYRQDPGQGLRLIYYSQIVNDFQKGDIAEGYSVSREKKESFPLTVTSAQKNPTAFYLCASSITGTGGQRGNTGELFFGEGSRLTVL.

The count of this clone is one. Compared with germline, one end of the junction differs, possibly owing to a read error. V usage is TRBV25-1 and J usage is TRBJ2-3; possible D gene TRBD1, 6 bases. The CDR3 sequence is 13 residues long. Germline V lookup: CDR1 MGHDK, CDR2 SYGVNS. The CDR3 sequence: CASREWGPDGQYF. CDR3 DNA: TGTGCCAGCAGAGAATGGGGGCCCGATGGGCAGTATTTT.

This sequence joins TRBV2 and TRBJ2-4; 7 bases fit TRBD2. The V and J ends lost 5 bases and 1 base, in that order; junction bases with no gene match: 5. The CDR3 runs to 15 residues. Per the germline V gene, CDR1 is SNHLY and CDR2 is FYNNEI. This CDR3 is CASSLTSDAKNIQYF. The CDR3 coding sequence is TGTGCCAGCAGTCTAACTAGCGATGCCAAAAACATTCAGTACTTC.

The genes are TRBV14 and TRBJ2-7, with 7 nucleotides matching TRBD1. Germline-derived CDR1 and CDR2 are SGHDN and FVKESK. The CDR3 sequence is 13 residues long. Trimming removed 4 bases from V and 0 bases from J; junction bases left unmatched: 0. The CDR3 region is CASSRQGSYEQYV. The DNA of the CDR3 is TGTGCCAGCAGCCGACAGGGCTCCTACGAGCAGTACGTC.

The chain joins TRBV28 to TRBJ1-5; D might be TRBD1 (6 bases). The CDR3 has 13 amino acids. The V gene's germline CDR1 is MDHEN and CDR2 SYDVKM. V was shortened by 10 bases and J by 5 bases, with 15 bases between the two germline ends. CDR3: CANSTGSDQPQHF. The CDR3 DNA follows: TGTGCCAACTCTACAGGGAGCGATCAGCCCCAGCATTTT.

V gene TRBV5-8 combines with J gene TRBJ2-7; 11 bases are shared with TRBD2. The CDR3 contains 13 residues. V lost 5 bases and J lost 7; bases outside the gene matches: 5. CDR1 and CDR2 (germline): SGHTS, YDEGEE. The CDR3 DNA follows: TGTGCCAGCAGTGGCCGACTAGCGGGGGAGCAGTACGTC. This encodes CASSGRLAGEQYV.

The chain recombines TRBV2 with TRBJ1-5; 8 bases line up with TRBD1. J was trimmed by 7 bases and V by 4 bases; bases with no gene match: 9. The CDR3 loop spans 15 amino acids. Germline V gene sequence: CDR1 SNHLY, CDR2 FYNNEI. CDR3 protein: CASSGGTGRGQPQHF. The CDR3 region has the DNA TGTGCCAGCAGTGGAGGGACAGGAAGGGGACAGCCCCAGCATTTT. The full variable domain, in which reference TRBV2 and TRBJ1-5 provide the parts outside the CDR3, is EPEVTQTPSHQVTQMGQEVILRCVPISNHLYFYWYRQILGQKVEFLVSFYNNEISEKSEIFDDQFSVERPDGSNFTLKIRSTKLEDSAMYFCASSGGTGRGQPQHFGDGTRLSIL.

The J gene is TRBJ1-1, the V gene TRBV28; 8 bases are shared with TRBD1. Germline CDR1 is MDHEN and CDR2 is SYDVKM. This CDR3 spans 12 amino acids. The J segment lost 12 bases and the V segment lost 4 bases, leaving 7 bases of the junction unmatched. The DNA of the CDR3 is TGTGCCAGCAGTTCCCACAGGGGGATGACTTTCTTT. This encodes CASSSHRGMTFF. The whole variable domain, filled in from reference TRBV28 and TRBJ1-1, reads DVKVTQSSRYLVKRTGEKVFLECVQDMDHENMFWYRQDPGLGLRLIYFSYDVKMKEKGDIPEGYSVSREKKERFSLILESASTNQTSMYLCASSSHRGMTFFGQGTRLTVV.

The J gene is TRBJ1-5, the V gene TRBV19, with 7 bases lining up with TRBD1. The CDR3 length is 15 residues. Germline CDR1 LNHDA, CDR2 SQIVND (reference sequence). The V gene end was trimmed by 5 bases and the J gene end by 0 bases; junction bases not matched to a gene: 4. The CDR3 DNA reads TGTGCCAGTAGTGATGGGACAGTTAGCAATCAGCCCCAGCATTTT. Translated: CASSDGTVSNQPQHF. Full variable domain (outside the CDR3, taken from reference TRBV19 and TRBJ1-5): DGGITQSPKYLFRKEGQNVTLSCEQNLNHDAMYWYRQDPGQGLRLIYYSQIVNDFQKGDIAEGYSVSREKKESFPLTVTSAQKNPTAFYLCASSDGTVSNQPQHFGDGTRLSIL.

The J gene is TRBJ2-7, the V gene TRBV21-1; the tabulated D call, TRBD2, remains unverified against the DNA. TRBV21-1 is an annotated pseudogene. The CDR3 contains 15 residues. CDR3 amino acids: CASSKKRLVLDEQYF. The CDR3 nucleotides are TGTGCCAGCAGCAAAAAAAGACTAGTCCTCGACGAGCAGTACTTC.

The V call is TRBV7-9, the J call TRBJ1-1, with TRBD1 identical over 12 bases. Trimming cost V 1 base and J 6 bases; bases outside gene matches: 9. This CDR3 is built from 17 residues. The V gene's germline CDR1 is SEHNR and CDR2 FQNEAQ (reference sequence). In DNA form, the CDR3 reads TGTGCCAGCAGCTTAGGGGGACAGGGGGCGAGAGCGGCTGAAGCTTTCTTT. Translated: CASSLGGQGARAAEAFF. The entire variable domain, with the rest obtained from reference TRBV7-9 and TRBJ1-1, is as follows: DTGVSQNPRHKITKRGQNVTFRCDPISEHNRLYWYRQTLGQGPEFLTYFQNEAQLEKSRLLSDRFSAERPKGSFSTLEIQRTEQGDSAMYLCASSLGGQGARAAEAFFGQGTRLTVV.

There are a few counts of this clone. V and J are TRBV2 and TRBJ2-1; D remains ambiguous. CDR1 is SNHLY and CDR2 is FYNNEI in the germline V gene. The CDR3 runs to 17 residues. V lost 4 bases and J lost 6, with 22 bases in between. The CDR3 loop reads CASSGLQGSSIFNEQFF. CDR3 DNA sequence: TGTGCCAGCAGTGGTCTCCAAGGTAGCTCTATCTTCAATGAGCAGTTCTTC.

The V and J genes are TRBV2 and TRBJ1-4; 10 bases align to TRBD1. Per the germline V gene, CDR1 is SNHLY and CDR2 is FYNNEI. The CDR3 has 14 amino acids. V lost 5 bases to trimming and J lost 7 bases; unmatched junction nucleotides: 4. Here the CDR3 DNA reads TGTGCCAGCAGTCAAGGACAGGGGGTTGAAAAACTGTTTTTT. It translates to CASSQGQGVEKLFF.

This chain links TRBV30 with TRBJ2-5, with TRBD2 matching over 7 bases. The CDR3 spans 12 residues. Trimming removed 4 bases from V and 4 bases from J; junction bases left unmatched: 3. Looked up from germline, CDR1 is GTSNPN and CDR2 is SVGIG (reference sequence). CDR3 nucleotides: TGTGCCTGGACCTCGGGGGGAGAGACCCAGTACTTC. The encoded protein is CAWTSGGETQYF.

The rearrangement uses TRBV27 and TRBJ2-7; 9 nucleotides line up with TRBD2. The germline CDR1 and CDR2 sequences are MNHEY and SMNVEV (reference sequence). The CDR3 is made up of 14 amino acids. With V trimmed by 6 bases and J by 6 bases, 9 bases remained unmatched. The CDR3 spells CASSRVLAGLEQYF. The CDR3 region has the DNA TGTGCCAGCAGCCGGGTTCTAGCGGGGCTCGAGCAGTACTTC.

This chain links TRBV2 with TRBJ2-5; the match to TRBD1 covers 9 bases. There are 14 residues in the CDR3. Germline CDR1 SNHLY, CDR2 FYNNEI. Trimming took 5 bases from V and 3 from J; bases not matched to a gene: 4. CDR3 bases: TGTGCCAGCAGTCTGACAGGGGGTGAAGAGACCCAGTACTTC. Its translation: CASSLTGGEETQYF.